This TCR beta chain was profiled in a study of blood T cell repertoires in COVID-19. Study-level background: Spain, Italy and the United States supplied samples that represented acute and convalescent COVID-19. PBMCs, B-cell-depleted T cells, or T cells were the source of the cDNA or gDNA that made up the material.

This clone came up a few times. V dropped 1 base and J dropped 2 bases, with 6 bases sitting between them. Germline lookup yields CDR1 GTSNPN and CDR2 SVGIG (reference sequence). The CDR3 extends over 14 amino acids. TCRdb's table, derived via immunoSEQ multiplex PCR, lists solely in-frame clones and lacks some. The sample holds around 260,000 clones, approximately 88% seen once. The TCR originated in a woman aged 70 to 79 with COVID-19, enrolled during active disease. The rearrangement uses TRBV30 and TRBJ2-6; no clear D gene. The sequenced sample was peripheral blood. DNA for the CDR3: TGTGCCTGGAGTGGAGGCGCTGGGGCCAACGTCCTGACTTTC. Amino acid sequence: CAWSGGAGANVLTF.